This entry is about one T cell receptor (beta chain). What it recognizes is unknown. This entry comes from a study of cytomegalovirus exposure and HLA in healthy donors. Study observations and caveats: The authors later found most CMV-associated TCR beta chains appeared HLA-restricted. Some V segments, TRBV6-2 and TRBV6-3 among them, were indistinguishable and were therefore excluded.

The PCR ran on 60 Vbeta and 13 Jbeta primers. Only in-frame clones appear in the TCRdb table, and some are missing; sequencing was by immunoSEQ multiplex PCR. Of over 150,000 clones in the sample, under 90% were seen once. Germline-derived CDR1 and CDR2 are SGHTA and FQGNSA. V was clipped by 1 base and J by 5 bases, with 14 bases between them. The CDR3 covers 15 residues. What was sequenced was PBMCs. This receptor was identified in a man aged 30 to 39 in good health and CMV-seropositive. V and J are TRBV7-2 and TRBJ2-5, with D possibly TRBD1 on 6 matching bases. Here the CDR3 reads CASSLGNTGWETQYF. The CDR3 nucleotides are TGTGCCAGCAGCTTAGGGAACACAGGGTGGGAGACCCAGTACTTC.